This T cell receptor beta chain was profiled in a study of blood T cell repertoires in COVID-19. Study overall: Researchers got acute and convalescent COVID-19 samples from the United States, Italy and Spain. Sample material is recorded as cDNA or gDNA derived from T cells, B-cell-depleted T cells, or PBMCs.

The CDR3 runs 15 residues. In the authors' methods: Reference gene primers were amplified, and this amplification served to estimate nucleated cell counts. Data came from immunoSEQ multiplex PCR; TCRdb stores just in-frame clones and leaves some out. V and J calls and clone size are copied from that table; D and trimming were computed from the DNA. Here the sample spans roughly 180,000 clones, 79% being singletons. This clone showed up just a few times. V gene TRBV12-2 combines with J gene TRBJ2-1; the table's D call, TRBD2, has no DNA check behind it. TRBV12-2 corresponds to a pseudogene. The sequence was obtained from a man aged 55 to 69 with active or convalescent COVID-19. Sequencing input: peripheral blood. For the CDR3, the DNA is TGTGCAAGTCGCTTAAGGGGGAGGGCGATAAGTGAGCAGTTCTTC. Its translation: CASRLRGRAISEQFF.